This entry is about one T cell receptor beta chain. The antigen remains unidentified. Germline V gene lookup returns CDR1 SQVTM and CDR2 ANQGSEA. The CDR3 sequence is 12 residues long. It was approximately 9.7 ml of fresh peripheral blood that supplied the PBMCs. This record belongs to a study of T cells in Graves' hyperthyroidism and ophthalmopathy. On the study more broadly: Blood from the periphery was taken at initial diagnosis, before any treatment. Study results and limitations: With a median lead of about six months before onset, the model predicted ophthalmopathy. Expanded thyroid clonotypes (above 0.001) were mostly also found in blood.

RNA transcripts were the template for amplifying TCR beta CDR3 regions. The primer set for the first-round RT-PCR of the TCR CDR3 was HTBI. TCRdb re-called the multiplex PCR reads through MiXCR, storing one row per CDR3 protein. The table has approximately 600,000 distinct CDR3 sequences, less than 25% seen once. The chain joins TRBV29-1 to TRBJ1-3; tentatively, D is TRBD1 (5 bases). The sequencing input was blood. This sequence was found in a man aged 30-40 years with Graves' ophthalmopathy. CDR3 sequence: CGGWGSGNTIYF. CDR3 coding DNA: TGCGGGGGGTGGGGATCTGGAAACACCATATATTTT.